Sequencing of this T cell receptor beta chain was carried out in a study of blood T cell repertoires in COVID-19. Data came from immunoSEQ multiplex PCR; TCRdb stores just in-frame clones and leaves some out. Here the sample spans tens of thousands of clones, 65% to 85% being singletons. Germline CDR1 is MNHEY and CDR2 is SMNVEV (reference sequence). CDR3 length equals 17 residues. Trimming took off 10 bases at V and 3 bases at J, with 28 bases between the two ends. The rearrangement joins TRBV27 to TRBJ2-7; D possibly corresponds to TRBD2 (5 bases). Material for sequencing was peripheral blood. The TCR was taken from a woman in her sixties with acute or convalescent COVID-19. CDR3 coding DNA: TGTGCCATCATTCAGCCCTTTCCAACTAGATTCGGCTACGAGCAGTACTTC. Translating gives CAIIQPFPTRFGYEQYF.